This T cell receptor (beta chain) was sequenced during a study of T-cell reconstitution after alpha-beta-depleted transplantation in children. The library targeted TCRbeta and was prepared with unique molecular identifiers. In TCRdb, the PCR reads were re-called with MiXCR into one record per CDR3 protein. The data show about 610,000 distinct CDR3 sequences, roughly a tenth seen once. The CDR3 runs 16 residues. Trimming removed 4 bases at V and 1 base at J, with 16 bases between. The germline CDR1 and CDR2 sequences are SGHRS and YFSETQ. This clonotype has just a few counts. The sequencing here drew on PBMCs from the stem cell graft donor, taken from the stem cell graft. This sequence originates from a human donor who donated a stem cell graft to a child with acute myeloid leukemia. The chain combines TRBV5-1 with TRBJ2-3; the D gene is possibly TRBD1 (5 bases). The CDR3 DNA reads TGCGCCAGCAGCCCCGGACACCAGAAAGGCACAGATACGCAGTATTTT. It is translated as CASSPGHQKGTDTQYF.